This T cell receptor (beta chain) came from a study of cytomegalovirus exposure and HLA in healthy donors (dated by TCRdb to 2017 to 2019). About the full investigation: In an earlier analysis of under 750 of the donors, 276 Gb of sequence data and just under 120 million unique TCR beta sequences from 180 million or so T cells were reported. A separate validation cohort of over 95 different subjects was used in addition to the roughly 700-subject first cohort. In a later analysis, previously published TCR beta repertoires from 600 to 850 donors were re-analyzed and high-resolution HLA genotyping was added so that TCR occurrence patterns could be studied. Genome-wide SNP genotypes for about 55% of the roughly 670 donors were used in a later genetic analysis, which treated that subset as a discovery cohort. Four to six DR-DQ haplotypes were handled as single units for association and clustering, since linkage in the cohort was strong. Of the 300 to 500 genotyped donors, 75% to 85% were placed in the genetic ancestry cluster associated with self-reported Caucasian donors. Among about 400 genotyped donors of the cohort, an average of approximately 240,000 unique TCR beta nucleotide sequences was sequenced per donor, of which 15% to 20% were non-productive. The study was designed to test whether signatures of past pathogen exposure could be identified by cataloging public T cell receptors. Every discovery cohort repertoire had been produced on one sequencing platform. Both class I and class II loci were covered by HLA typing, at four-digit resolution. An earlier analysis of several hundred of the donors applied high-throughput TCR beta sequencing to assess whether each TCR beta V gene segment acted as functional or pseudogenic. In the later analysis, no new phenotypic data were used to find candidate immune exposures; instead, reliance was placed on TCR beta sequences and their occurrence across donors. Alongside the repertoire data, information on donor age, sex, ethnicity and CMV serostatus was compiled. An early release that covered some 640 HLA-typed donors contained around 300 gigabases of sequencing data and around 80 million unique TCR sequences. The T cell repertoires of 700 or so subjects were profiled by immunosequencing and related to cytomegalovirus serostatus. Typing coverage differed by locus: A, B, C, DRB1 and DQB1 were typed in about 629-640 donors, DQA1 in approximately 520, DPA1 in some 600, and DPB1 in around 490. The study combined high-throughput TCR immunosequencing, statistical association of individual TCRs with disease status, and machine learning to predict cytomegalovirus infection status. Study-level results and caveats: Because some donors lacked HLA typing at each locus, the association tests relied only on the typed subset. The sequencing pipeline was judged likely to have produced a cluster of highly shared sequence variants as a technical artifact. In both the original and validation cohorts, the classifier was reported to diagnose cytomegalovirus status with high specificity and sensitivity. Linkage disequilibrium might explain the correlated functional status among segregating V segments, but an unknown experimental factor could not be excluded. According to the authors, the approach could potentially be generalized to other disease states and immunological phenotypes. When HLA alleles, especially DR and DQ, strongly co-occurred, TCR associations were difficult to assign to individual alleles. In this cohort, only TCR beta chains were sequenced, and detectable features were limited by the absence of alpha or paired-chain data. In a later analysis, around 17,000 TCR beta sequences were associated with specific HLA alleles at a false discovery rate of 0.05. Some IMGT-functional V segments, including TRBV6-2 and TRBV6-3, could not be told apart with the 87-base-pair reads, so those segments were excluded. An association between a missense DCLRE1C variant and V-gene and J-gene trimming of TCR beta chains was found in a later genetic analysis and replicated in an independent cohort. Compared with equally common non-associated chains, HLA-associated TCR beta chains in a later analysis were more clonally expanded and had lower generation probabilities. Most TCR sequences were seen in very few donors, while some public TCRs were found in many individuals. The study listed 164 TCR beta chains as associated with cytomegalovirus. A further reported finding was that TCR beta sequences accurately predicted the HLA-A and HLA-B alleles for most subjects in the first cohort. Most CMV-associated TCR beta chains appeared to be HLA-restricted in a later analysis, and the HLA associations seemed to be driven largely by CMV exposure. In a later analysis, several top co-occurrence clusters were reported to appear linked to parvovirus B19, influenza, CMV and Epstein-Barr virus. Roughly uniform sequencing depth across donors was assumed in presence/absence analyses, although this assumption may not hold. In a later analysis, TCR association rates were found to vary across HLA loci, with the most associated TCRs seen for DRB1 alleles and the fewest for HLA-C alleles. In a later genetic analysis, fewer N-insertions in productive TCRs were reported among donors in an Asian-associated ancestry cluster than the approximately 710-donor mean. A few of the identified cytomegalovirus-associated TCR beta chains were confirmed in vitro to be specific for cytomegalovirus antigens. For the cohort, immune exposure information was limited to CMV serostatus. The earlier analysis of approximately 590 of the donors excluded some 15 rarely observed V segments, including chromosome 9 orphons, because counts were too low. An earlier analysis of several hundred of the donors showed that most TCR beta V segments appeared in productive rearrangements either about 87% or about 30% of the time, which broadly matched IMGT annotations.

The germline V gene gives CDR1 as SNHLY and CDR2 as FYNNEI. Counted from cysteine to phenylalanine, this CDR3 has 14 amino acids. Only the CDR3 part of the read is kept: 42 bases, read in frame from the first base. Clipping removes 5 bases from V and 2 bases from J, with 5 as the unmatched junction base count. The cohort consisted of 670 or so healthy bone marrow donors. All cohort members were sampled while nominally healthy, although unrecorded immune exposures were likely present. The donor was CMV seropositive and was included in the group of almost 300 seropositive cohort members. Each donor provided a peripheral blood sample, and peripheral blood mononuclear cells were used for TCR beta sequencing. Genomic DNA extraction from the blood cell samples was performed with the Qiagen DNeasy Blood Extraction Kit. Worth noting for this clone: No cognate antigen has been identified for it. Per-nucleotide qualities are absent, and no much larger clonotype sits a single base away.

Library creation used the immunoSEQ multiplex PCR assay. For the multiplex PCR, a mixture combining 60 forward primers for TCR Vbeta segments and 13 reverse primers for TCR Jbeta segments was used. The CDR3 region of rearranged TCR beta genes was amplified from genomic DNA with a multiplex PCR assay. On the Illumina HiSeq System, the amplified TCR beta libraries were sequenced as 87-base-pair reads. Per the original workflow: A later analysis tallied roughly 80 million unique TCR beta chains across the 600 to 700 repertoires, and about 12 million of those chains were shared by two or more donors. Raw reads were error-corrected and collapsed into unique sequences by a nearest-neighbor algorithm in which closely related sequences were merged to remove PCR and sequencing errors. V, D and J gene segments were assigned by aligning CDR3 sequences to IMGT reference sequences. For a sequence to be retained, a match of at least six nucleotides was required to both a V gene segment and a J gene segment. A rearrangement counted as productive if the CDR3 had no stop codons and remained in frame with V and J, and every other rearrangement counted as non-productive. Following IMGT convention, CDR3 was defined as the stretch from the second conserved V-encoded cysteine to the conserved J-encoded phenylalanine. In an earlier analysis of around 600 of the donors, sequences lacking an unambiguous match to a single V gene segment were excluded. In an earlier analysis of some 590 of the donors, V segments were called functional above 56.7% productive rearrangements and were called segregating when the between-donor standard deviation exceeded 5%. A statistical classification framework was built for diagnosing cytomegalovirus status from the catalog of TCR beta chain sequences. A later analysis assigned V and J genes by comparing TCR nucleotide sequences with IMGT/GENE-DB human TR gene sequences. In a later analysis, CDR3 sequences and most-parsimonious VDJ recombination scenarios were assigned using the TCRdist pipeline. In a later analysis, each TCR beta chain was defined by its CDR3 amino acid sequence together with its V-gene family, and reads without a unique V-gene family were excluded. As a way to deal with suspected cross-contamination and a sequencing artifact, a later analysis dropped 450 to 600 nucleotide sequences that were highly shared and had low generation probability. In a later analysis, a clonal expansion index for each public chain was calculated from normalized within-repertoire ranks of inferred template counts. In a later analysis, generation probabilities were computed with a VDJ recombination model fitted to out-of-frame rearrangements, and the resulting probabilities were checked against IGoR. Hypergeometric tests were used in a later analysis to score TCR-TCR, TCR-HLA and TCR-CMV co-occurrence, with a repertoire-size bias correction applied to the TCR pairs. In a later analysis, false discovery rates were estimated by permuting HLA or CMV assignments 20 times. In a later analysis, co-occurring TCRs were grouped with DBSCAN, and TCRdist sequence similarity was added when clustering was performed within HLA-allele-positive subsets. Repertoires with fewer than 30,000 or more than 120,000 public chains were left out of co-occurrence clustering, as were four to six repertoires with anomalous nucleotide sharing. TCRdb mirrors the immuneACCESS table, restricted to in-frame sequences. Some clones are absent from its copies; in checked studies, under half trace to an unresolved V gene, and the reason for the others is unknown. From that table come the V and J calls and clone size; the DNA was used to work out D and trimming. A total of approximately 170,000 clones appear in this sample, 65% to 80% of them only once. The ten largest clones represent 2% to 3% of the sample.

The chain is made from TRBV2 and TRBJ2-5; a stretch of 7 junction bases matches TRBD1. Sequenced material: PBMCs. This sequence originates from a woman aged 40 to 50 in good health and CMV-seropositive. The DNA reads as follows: TGTGCCAGCAGTAGGGACAGAGGACAAGAGACCCAGTACTTC. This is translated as CASSRDRGQETQYF.